This TCR beta chain was recorded in a study of blood T cell repertoires in COVID-19. V was shortened by 0 bases and J by 6 bases, with 4 bases between the two germline ends. CDR1 and CDR2 from the germline V gene are SGHAT and FQNNGV. The CDR3 runs 12 residues. In the original workflow: Estimation of nucleated cell counts relied on the amplification of reference gene primers. Profiling relied on immunoSEQ multiplex PCR, and the TCRdb table lists in-frame clones only, not all of them. V and J calls and clone size follow that table, whereas D and trimming were derived from the DNA. Among almost 80,000 clones listed, 80% to 95% were seen once.

The receptor comes from a woman aged 80 or over with acute or convalescent COVID-19. The chain carries TRBV11-2 and TRBJ2-3; D is undetermined. Sequencing was carried out using peripheral blood. The CDR3 loop is CASSLDRDTQYF. DNA for the CDR3: TGTGCCAGCAGCTTAGACAGGGATACGCAGTATTTT.